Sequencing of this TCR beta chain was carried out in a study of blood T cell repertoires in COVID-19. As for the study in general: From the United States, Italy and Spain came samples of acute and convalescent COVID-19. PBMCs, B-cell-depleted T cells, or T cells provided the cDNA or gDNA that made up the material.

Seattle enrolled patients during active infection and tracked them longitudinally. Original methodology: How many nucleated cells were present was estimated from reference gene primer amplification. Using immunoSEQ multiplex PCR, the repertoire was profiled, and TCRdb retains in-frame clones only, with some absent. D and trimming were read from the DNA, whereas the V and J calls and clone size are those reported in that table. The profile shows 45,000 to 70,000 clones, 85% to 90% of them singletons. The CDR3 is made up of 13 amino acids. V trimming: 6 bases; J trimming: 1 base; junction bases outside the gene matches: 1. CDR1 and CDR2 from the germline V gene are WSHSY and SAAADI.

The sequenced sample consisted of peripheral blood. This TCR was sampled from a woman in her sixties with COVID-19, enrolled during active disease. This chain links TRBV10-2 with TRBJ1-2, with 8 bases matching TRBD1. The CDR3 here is CASRGQGNYGYTF. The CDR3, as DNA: TGCGCCAGCAGAGGACAGGGTAACTATGGCTACACCTTC.